These 23 T cell receptor beta chains originate from one sample sequenced in a study of shared clonotypes between healthy human individuals. CD45RO-negative, CCR7-positively selected cells formed the naive CD8 fraction, excluding terminally differentiated effector memory CD45RA+ cells. Method: immunoSEQ multiplex PCR; TCRdb's copy keeps in-frame clones and lacks some. Among about 2.1 million clones listed, just over 90% were seen once. Sequenced sample: naive CD8+ T cells from PBMCs. These receptors came from a man younger than 30 in good health. Some clones in this sample may be carry-over from other donors' samples.

The rearrangement joins TRBV28 to TRBJ2-2; D is ambiguous. Germline V gene data show CDR1 as MDHEN and CDR2 as SYDVKM. The ends were cut back, 3 bases at V and 11 bases at J, with 13 bases in the middle. The CDR3 consists of 13 residues. As DNA, the CDR3 is TGTGCCAGCAGTTTGGTCCTTAATGTCGAGCTGTTTTTT. It translates to CASSLVLNVELFF.

This clone was detected a few times. The rearrangement uses TRBV27 and TRBJ1-5; the D is unclear. Trimming left V 3 bases short and J 3 bases short, with 6 bases between. The CDR3 is 13 residues long. The germline V gene encodes CDR1 MNHEY and CDR2 SMNVEV (reference sequence). CDR3 bases: TGTGCCAGCAGTTTTGGGTACAATCAGCCCCAGCATTTT. Its translation: CASSFGYNQPQHF.

CDR3 in amino acids: CASSGGLAGDNEQFF. The CDR3 nucleotides are TGCGCCAGCAGCGGGGGACTAGCGGGAGACAATGAGCAGTTCTTC. The V and J genes are TRBV5-1 and TRBJ2-1, with 14 positions matching TRBD2. Trimming at V came to 4 bases and at J to 5 bases, leaving 2 bases not matched to a gene. The CDR3 contains 15 residues. Looked up from germline, CDR1 is SGHRS and CDR2 is YFSETQ.

V gene TRBV7-9 combines with J gene TRBJ2-7, with 7 bases fitting TRBD2. Germline V gene sequence: CDR1 SEHNR, CDR2 FQNEAQ (reference sequence). The CDR3 contains 13 residues. V shed 4 bases and J 7 bases; nucleotides not matched to a gene: 7. Here the CDR3 DNA reads TGTGCCAGCAGCTCCCGGACTAGTTGGGAGCAGTACTTC. It is translated as CASSSRTSWEQYF.

The chain links TRBV10-3 to TRBJ2-1; 8 nucleotides align to TRBD1. Germline V lookup: CDR1 ENHRY, CDR2 SYGVKD. The junction had 10 bases not matched to a gene; V was cut back by 3 bases and J by 12 bases. This CDR3 comprises 14 residues. For the CDR3, the DNA is TGTGCCATCAGTGATCGGGACAGGCTGTCGGGGCAGTTCTTC. This gives the protein CAISDRDRLSGQFF.

CDR3 in amino acids: CASSEGQETQYF. The CDR3 DNA is TGTGCCAGCAGTGAGGGGCAAGAGACCCAGTACTTC. This chain links TRBV25-1 with TRBJ2-5; D unresolved. This CDR3 spans 12 amino acids. The V and J ends lost 3 bases and 2 bases respectively, with 4 bases between them. Germline CDR1 and CDR2: MGHDK and SYGVNS. Full variable domain (remainder filled in from reference TRBV25-1 and TRBJ2-5): EADIYQTPRYLVIGTGKKITLECSQTMGHDKMYWYQQDPGMELHLIHYSYGVNSTEKGDLSSESTVSRIRTEHFPLTLESARPSHTSQYLCASSEGQETQYFGPGTRLLVL.

This clone was observed a single time. This chain uses TRBV4-1 with TRBJ2-2; unclear D gene. V was shortened by 2 bases and J by 3 bases, with 10 bases between the two germline ends. The length of the CDR3 is 15 residues. From germline, CDR1 is MGHRA and CDR2 YSYEKL. The CDR3 coding sequence is TGCGCCAGCAGCCAAATTACCCGAGACACCGGGGAGCTGTTTTTT. Its translation is CASSQITRDTGELFF.

V and J are TRBV2 and TRBJ2-6; 7 nucleotides match TRBD1. In germline, CDR1 is SNHLY, CDR2 FYNNEI. This CDR3 comprises 17 residues. V trimming: 6 bases; J trimming: 4 bases; junction bases outside the gene matches: 12. CDR3 sequence reads: CASRTPDRIKGANVLTF. In DNA form, the CDR3 reads TGTGCCAGCAGAACCCCGGACAGGATAAAGGGGGCCAACGTCCTGACTTTC.

The V call is TRBV4-1, the J call TRBJ2-7, with D possibly TRBD1 on 5 matching bases. Trimming removed 3 bases at V and 5 bases at J, with 14 bases between. Per germline, CDR1 MGHRA and CDR2 YSYEKL. The CDR3 sequence is 14 residues long. CDR3 DNA: TGCGCCAGCAGCCATGGCCCCAGGGTTGACGAGCAGTACTTC. Translating gives CASSHGPRVDEQYF.

The J gene is TRBJ2-3, the V gene TRBV27; D is ambiguous. Germline V CDR1 and CDR2: MNHEY, SMNVEV (reference sequence). V was pared by 2 bases and J by 0 bases, with 12 bases between. The CDR3 has 16 residues. The CDR3 sequence is CASSLGVRTSTDTQYF. The CDR3 DNA sequence: TGTGCCAGCAGTTTAGGTGTCAGAACTAGCACAGATACGCAGTATTTT.

The chain joins TRBV6-1 to TRBJ1-2; maybe TRBD1 (6 bases). CDR3 length: 17 amino acids. Trimming took off 4 bases at V and 6 bases at J, with 24 bases between the two ends. Germline loops: CDR1 MNHNS, CDR2 SASEGT. The CDR3 nucleotides are TGTGCCAGCAGTGGAAACGTGTTGGGGTACGGGGACAATGGCTACACCTTC. Protein: CASSGNVLGYGDNGYTF.

This sequence joins TRBV27 and TRBJ1-5; TRBD1 might be the D (5 bases). There are 14 residues in the CDR3. CDR1 and CDR2 from the germline V gene are MNHEY and SMNVEV (reference sequence). Trimming removed 5 bases at V and 7 bases at J, with 15 bases between. Written as DNA, the CDR3 is TGTGCCAGCAGTCAAGACAGTGGGTACCAGCCCCAGCATTTT. This translates into CASSQDSGYQPQHF.

V and J are TRBV28 and TRBJ2-2, with TRBD2 matching 7 bases. V was pared by 10 bases and J by 0 bases, with 8 bases of the junction left unmatched. The germline CDR1 and CDR2 sequences are MDHEN and SYDVKM. The CDR3 extends over 15 amino acids. The CDR3 DNA sequence: TGTGCCATTGAGACCGGGAGGACGAACACCGGGGAGCTGTTTTTT. Its protein product is CAIETGRTNTGELFF.

The chain combines TRBV9 with TRBJ2-1, with D hard to call. V was trimmed by 0 bases and J by 0 bases, leaving 7 bases between them. The germline CDR1 and CDR2 sequences are SGDLS and YYNGEE. The CDR3 loop spans 15 amino acids. The CDR3 DNA is TGTGCCAGCAGCGTAGATGGAGCCTCCTACAATGAGCAGTTCTTC. Translation gives CASSVDGASYNEQFF.

This clone appeared a few times. The chain couples TRBV29-1 to TRBJ1-1; D not resolved. Germline values: CDR1 SQVTM, CDR2 ANQGSEA. The CDR3 sequence is 12 residues long. V was shortened by 4 bases and J by 4 bases, with 10 bases between the two germline ends. The CDR3 spells CSVVSFVTEAFF. The CDR3, as DNA: TGCAGCGTTGTTTCCTTTGTCACTGAAGCTTTCTTT. The variable domain in full, completed from reference TRBV29-1 and TRBJ1-1, reads SAVISQKPSRDICQRGTSLTIQCQVDSQVTMMFWYRQQPGQSLTLIATANQGSEATYESGFVIDKFPISRPNLTFSTLTVSNMSPEDSSIYLCSVVSFVTEAFFGQGTRLTVV.

In the case of this clone: A much more abundant neighbour one base away suggests this may be a read error. In the same sample, other DNA sequences code for this CDR3. V and J are TRBV27 and TRBJ2-7; D gene unclear. This CDR3 has 11 amino acids. Trimming pared 8 bases from V and 0 bases from J, leaving 5 bases between. CDR1 and CDR2 (germline): MNHEY, SMNVEV (reference sequence). CDR3 sequence: CASGSSYEQYF. CDR3 bases: TGTGCCAGCGGTTCCTCCTACGAGCAGTACTTC.

The chain employs TRBV19 and TRBJ2-2; no definite D call. The CDR3 loop spans 12 amino acids. Germline V CDR1 and CDR2: LNHDA, SQIVND (reference sequence). V shed 7 bases and J shed 4 bases, with 7 bases lying between them. CDR3 region: CASTQITGELFF. CDR3 coding DNA: TGTGCCAGTACCCAGATCACCGGGGAGCTGTTTTTT.

The chain uses TRBV5-6 and TRBJ2-1; 8 bases line up with TRBD2. The length of the CDR3 is 15 residues. In germline, CDR1 is SGHDT, CDR2 YYEEEE. V shed 1 base and J 9 bases; nucleotides not matched to a gene: 9. In DNA, the CDR3 is TGTGCCAGCAGCTTGATGGCGGGAGGAGGTTTTGAGCAGTTCTTC. Translated, it gives CASSLMAGGGFEQFF. The full variable domain, completed using reference TRBV5-6 and TRBJ2-1, is DAGVTQSPTHLIKTRGQQVTLRCSPKSGHDTVSWYQQALGQGPQFIFQYYEEEERQRGNFPDRFSGHQFPNYSSELNVNALLLGDSALYLCASSLMAGGGFEQFFGPGTRLTVL.

The chain combines TRBV9 with TRBJ2-3, with D perhaps TRBD2 (5 bases). Trimming shortened V by 1 base and J by 1 base, and 19 bases separated the two germline ends. CDR1 and CDR2 (germline): SGDLS, YYNGEE. The length of the CDR3 is 18 residues. The CDR3 DNA is TGTGCCAGCAGCGTACACCGACGAACTAGATTCGGCACAGATACGCAGTATTTT. Its translation: CASSVHRRTRFGTDTQYF.

This chain links TRBV28 with TRBJ2-1; D tentatively reads TRBD1 or TRBD2 (5 bases each). Deletions cut 3 bases from V and 8 bases from J, with 11 bases between. The V gene's germline CDR1 is MDHEN and CDR2 SYDVKM. This CDR3 is built from 13 residues. CDR3 protein: CASSFYRDDEQFF. The DNA for the CDR3 is TGTGCCAGCAGTTTTTATCGGGACGATGAGCAGTTCTTC.

This chain connects TRBV7-9 to TRBJ2-7; D is undetermined. Trimming shortened V by 5 bases and J by 6 bases, and 8 bases separated the two germline ends. CDR3 length: 11 residues. Germline V gene sequence: CDR1 SEHNR, CDR2 FQNEAQ (reference sequence). CDR3 amino acids: CASSERGEQYF. CDR3 in DNA: TGTGCCAGCAGCGAAAGAGGCGAGCAGTACTTC.

This clone was counted a few times. The chain has TRBV6-5 and TRBJ1-1; D not certain. Per germline, CDR1 MNHEY and CDR2 SVGAGI. The CDR3 extends over 16 amino acids. V lost 0 bases and J 0 bases, leaving 11 bases between the germline ends. CDR3 in DNA: TGTGCCAGCAGTTACTCGATACGTGCCCTGAACACTGAAGCTTTCTTT. Translation: CASSYSIRALNTEAFF.

The rearrangement joins TRBV7-2 to TRBJ2-1; 12 bases agree with TRBD2. There are 15 residues in the CDR3. Germline values: CDR1 SGHTA, CDR2 FQGNSA. Losses at the gene ends were 4 bases for V and 15 bases for J; bases not matched to a gene: 13. In DNA form, the CDR3 reads TGTGCCAGCAGCTCCCGGACTAGCGGGACGCCGGGTTGGTTCTTC. This translates into CASSSRTSGTPGWFF. Using reference TRBV7-2 and TRBJ2-1 for the parts outside the CDR3, the full variable domain is GAGVSQSPSNKVTEKGKDVELRCDPISGHTALYWYRQSLGQGLEFLIYFQGNSAPDKSGLPSDRFSAERTGGSVSTLTIQRTQQEDSAVYLCASSSRTSGTPGWFFGPGTRLTVL.